Sequencing of this TCR beta chain was carried out in a study of T cells in Graves' hyperthyroidism and ophthalmopathy. Study results and caveats: In the analysis, a 13 V-J model separated ophthalmopathy from stable hyperthyroidism.

The germline gives CDR1 SEHNR, CDR2 FQNEAQ (reference sequence). The CDR3 runs to 14 residues. Trimming shortened V by 2 bases and J by 5 bases, and 12 bases separated the two germline ends. This clonotype has just a few counts. Its antigen is unknown. The investigators amplified TCR beta CDR3 regions from RNA transcripts. RT-PCR in the first round (using the HTBI primer set) targeted the TCR CDR3. MiXCR was run by TCRdb on the multiplex PCR reads, yielding one entry per CDR3 protein. The table includes approximately 610,000 distinct CDR3 sequences, 16% detected once. The chain couples TRBV7-9 to TRBJ2-5; D is unclear. The source of this sequence is a woman under 30 with Graves' hyperthyroidism. Sequenced sample: blood. The CDR3 DNA reads as TGTGCCAGCAGCTTAAATCCGGACGGGGAGACCCAGTACTTC. This codes for CASSLNPDGETQYF.